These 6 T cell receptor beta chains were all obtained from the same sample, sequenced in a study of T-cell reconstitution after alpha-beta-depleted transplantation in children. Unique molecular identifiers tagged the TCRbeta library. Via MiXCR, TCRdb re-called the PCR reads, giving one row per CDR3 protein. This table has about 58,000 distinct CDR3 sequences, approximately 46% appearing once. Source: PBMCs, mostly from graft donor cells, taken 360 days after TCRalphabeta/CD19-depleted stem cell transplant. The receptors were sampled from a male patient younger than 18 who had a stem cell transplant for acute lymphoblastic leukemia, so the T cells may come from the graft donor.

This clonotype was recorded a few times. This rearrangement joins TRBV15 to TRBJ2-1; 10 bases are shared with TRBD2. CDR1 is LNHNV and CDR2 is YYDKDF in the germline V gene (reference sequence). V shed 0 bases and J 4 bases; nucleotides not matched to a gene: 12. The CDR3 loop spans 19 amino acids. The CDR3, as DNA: TGTGCCACCAGCAGAGATTGGATTCGGTCTAGCGGGAGATACAATGAGCAGTTCTTC. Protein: CATSRDWIRSSGRYNEQFF. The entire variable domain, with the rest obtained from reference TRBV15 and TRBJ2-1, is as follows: DAMVIQNPRYQVTQFGKPVTLSCSQTLNHNVMYWYQQKSSQAPKLLFHYYDKDFNNEADTPDNFQSRRPNTSFCFLDIRSPGLGDTAMYLCATSRDWIRSSGRYNEQFFGPGTRLTVL.

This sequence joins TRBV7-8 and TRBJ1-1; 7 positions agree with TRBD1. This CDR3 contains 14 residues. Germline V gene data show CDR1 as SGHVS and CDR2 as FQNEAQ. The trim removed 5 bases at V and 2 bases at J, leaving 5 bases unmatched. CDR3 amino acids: CASSVDRVNTEAFF. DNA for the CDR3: TGTGCCAGCAGCGTAGACAGGGTTAACACTGAAGCTTTCTTT.

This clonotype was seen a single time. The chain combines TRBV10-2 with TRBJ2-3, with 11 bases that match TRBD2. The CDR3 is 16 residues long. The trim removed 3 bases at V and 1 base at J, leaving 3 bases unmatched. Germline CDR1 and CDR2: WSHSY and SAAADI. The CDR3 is CASSDLLAGGTDTQYF. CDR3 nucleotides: TGCGCCAGCAGTGACCTACTAGCGGGAGGCACAGATACGCAGTATTTT.

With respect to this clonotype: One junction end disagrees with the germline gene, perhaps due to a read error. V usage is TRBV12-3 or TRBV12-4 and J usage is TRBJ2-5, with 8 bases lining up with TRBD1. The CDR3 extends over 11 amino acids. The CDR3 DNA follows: TGTGCCAGCAGTTCCGGACAGGGTAAAGACTTC. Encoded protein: CASSSGQGKDF.

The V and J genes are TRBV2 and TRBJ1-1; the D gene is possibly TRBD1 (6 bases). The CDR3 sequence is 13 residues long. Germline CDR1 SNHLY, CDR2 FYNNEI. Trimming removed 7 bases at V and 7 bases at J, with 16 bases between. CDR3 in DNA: TGTGCCAGCATTTTACAGGGTGCCTATGAAGCTTTCTTT. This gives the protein CASILQGAYEAFF. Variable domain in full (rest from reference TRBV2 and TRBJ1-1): EPEVTQTPSHQVTQMGQEVILRCVPISNHLYFYWYRQILGQKVEFLVSFYNNEISEKSEIFDDQFSVERPDGSNFTLKIRSTKLEDSAMYFCASILQGAYEAFFGQGTRLTVV.

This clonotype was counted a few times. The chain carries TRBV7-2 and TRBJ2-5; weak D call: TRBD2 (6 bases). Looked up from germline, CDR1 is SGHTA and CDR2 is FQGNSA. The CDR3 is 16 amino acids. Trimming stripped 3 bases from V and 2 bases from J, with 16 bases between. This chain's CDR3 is CASSLGTAGGQETQYF. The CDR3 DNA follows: TGTGCCAGCAGCTTGGGGACTGCCGGCGGGCAAGAGACCCAGTACTTC.